A selection of T cell receptor beta chains follows, all from one sample in a study of T cell responses to AZD1222 COVID-19 vaccine. Generated by immunoSEQ multiplex PCR, the TCRdb table keeps only in-frame clones and is missing some. This table holds over 60,000 clones, 80% found once. The material sequenced was peripheral blood, taken 28 days after the second AZD1222 dose. These receptors were obtained from an adult who received the AZD1222 COVID-19 vaccine. The CDR3 runs from the conserved cysteine through the conserved F or W. Each record gives: D gene, J gene, clone size, V gene, CDR3 protein, CDR3 DNA. The D gene is left open where the match is weak. A clone size is listed for some rows: how often the clone was seen (once, few, many), or a class if it is expanded.

.	TRBJ2-1	.	TRBV10-1	CASSEVHQPGGGRAEMFF	TGCGCCAGCAGTGAGGTACACCAACCAGGAGGGGGGCGAGCGGAGATGTTCTTC
.	TRBJ2-5	.	TRBV3-1/TRBV3-2	CASSQTGRVAQETQYF	TGTGCCAGCAGCCAAACGGGAAGGGTGGCCCAAGAGACCCAGTACTTC
.	TRBJ1-4	.	TRBV9	CASSPRMGEKLFF	TGTGCCAGCAGCCCACGAATGGGGGAAAAACTGTTTTTT
.	TRBJ1-1	.	TRBV6-1	CASSEQVNTEAFF	TGTGCCAGCAGTGAACAGGTAAACACTGAAGCTTTCTTT
.	TRBJ1-4	.	TRBV19	CASSRPRGGESEKLFF	TGTGCCAGTAGCCGACCCCGCGGGGGAGAGTCTGAAAAACTGTTTTTT
TRBD2	TRBJ2-3	.	TRBV4-1	CASSQGIKRGTTDTQYF	TGCGCCAGCAGCCAAGGGATAAAGCGGGGGACCACAGATACGCAGTATTTT
.	TRBJ2-2	.	TRBV4-1	CASSQDAGGELFF	TGCGCCAGCAGCCAAGATGCGGGCGGGGAGCTGTTTTTT
.	TRBJ2-7	.	TRBV6-5	CASRDYGTYEQYF	TGTGCCAGCAGGGATTATGGGACCTACGAGCAGTACTTC
.	TRBJ2-1	.	TRBV4-2	CASSASVTSGNEQFF	TGTGCCAGCAGCGCAAGTGTAACCTCCGGCAATGAGCAGTTCTTC
TRBD2	TRBJ2-7	once	TRBV9	CASGGGGHEQYF	TGTGCCAGCGGCGGGGGGGGTCACGAGCAGTACTTC
.	TRBJ2-1	.	TRBV19	CASSILPRTRAYNEQFF	TGTGCCAGTAGTATACTCCCCCGAACACGAGCTTACAATGAGCAGTTCTTC
.	TRBJ2-3	.	TRBV7-2	CASSLGTDRDTQYF	TGTGCCAGCAGCTTAGGCACCGACCGCGATACGCAGTATTTT
.	TRBJ2-2	.	TRBV28	CASSFTPGAPGELFF	TGTGCCAGCAGTTTTACCCCGGGGGCTCCCGGGGAGCTGTTTTTT
.	TRBJ1-6	medium-sized	TRBV4-3	CASSPTLEGSPLHF	TGCGCCAGCAGCCCTACCTTGGAGGGATCACCCCTCCACTTT
.	TRBJ1-6	.	TRBV19	CASSMVRTSYNSPLHF	TGTGCCAGTAGTATGGTCAGGACCAGCTATAATTCACCCCTCCACTTT
.	TRBJ2-5	few	TRBV7-3	CASSSGGAVQETQYF	TGTGCCAGCAGCTCGGGTGGTGCGGTTCAAGAGACCCAGTACTTC
TRBD1	TRBJ1-6	.	TRBV28	CASSLGRGQLYNSPLHF	TGTGCCAGCAGTTTAGGGAGGGGACAGCTTTATAATTCACCCCTCCACTTT
.	TRBJ1-5	once	TRBV7-2	CASSLMGAEPQHF	TGTGCCAGCAGCTTAATGGGGGCGGAGCCCCAGCATTTT
.	TRBJ2-1	.	TRBV5-1	CASRVRVERNEQFF	TGCGCCAGCAGAGTGAGAGTAGAGCGTAATGAGCAGTTCTTC
.	TRBJ2-7	.	TRBV6-5	CASSYSRGSSYEQYF	TGTGCCAGCAGTTACTCGAGAGGGAGCTCCTACGAGCAGTACTTC
.	TRBJ1-1	.	TRBV19	CASSIAQGDTEAFF	TGTGCCAGTAGTATAGCGCAGGGTGACACTGAAGCTTTCTTT
TRBD2	TRBJ2-3	.	TRBV19	CASSIASGGARADTQYF	TGTGCCAGTAGTATCGCTAGCGGGGGGGCCCGGGCAGATACGCAGTATTTT